These T cell receptor beta chains were read from a single sample in a study of T cell repertoires in cytomegalovirus infection. MiXCR was run by TCRdb on the reads, yielding one entry per CDR3 protein. Here the sample spans hundreds of thousands of distinct CDR3 sequences, about 39% being singletons. The antigens these receptors bind are not known. The source was cultured PBMCs, collected from culture after CMV antigen stimulation. The receptor set was obtained from a human donor in good health (CMV status not recorded). Some clones in this sample may be carry-over from other donors' samples. CDR3s include the opening cysteine and the closing phenylalanine or tryptophan. D genes are given only for firm matches. Size is omitted from some rows. Given values are once, few, many or a class for expanded clones.

D: TRBD2; V: TRBV19; J: TRBJ2-3; size: -; CDR3: CASNGTSGGPDTQYF; DNA: TGTGCCAGTAATGGGACTAGCGGGGGCCCAGATACGCAGTATTTT
D: TRBD2; V: TRBV28; J: TRBJ2-2; size: -; CDR3: CASKTLGGRNTGELFF; DNA: TGTGCCAGCAAGACCCTGGGAGGGAGAAACACCGGGGAGCTGTTTTTT
D: -; V: TRBV15; J: TRBJ1-2; size: -; CDR3: CATSEGVGRGYTF; DNA: TGTGCCACCAGCGAAGGGGTAGGGAGAGGCTACACCTTC
D: -; V: TRBV12-3/TRBV12-4; J: TRBJ2-5; size: -; CDR3: CASSLLASTERGETQYF; DNA: TGTGCCAGCAGTCTCCTAGCGTCTACCGAACGGGGAGAGACCCAGTACTTC
D: TRBD1; V: TRBV10-3; J: TRBJ2-7; size: -; CDR3: CAISGVPGQGRDEQYF; DNA: TGTGCCATCAGTGGAGTCCCGGGACAGGGTCGGGACGAGCAGTACTTC
D: -; V: TRBV12-3/TRBV12-4; J: TRBJ1-5; size: -; CDR3: CASSLATRLGWNQPQHF; DNA: TGTGCCAGCAGTTTAGCAACCCGCCTAGGGTGGAATCAGCCCCAGCATTTT
D: -; V: TRBV19; J: TRBJ1-4; size: few; CDR3: CASSLGRSEKLFF; DNA: TGTGCCAGTAGTCTGGGTCGGAGTGAAAAACTGTTTTTT
D: -; V: TRBV5-1; J: TRBJ2-7; size: few; CDR3: CASSLGPAQGTYEQYF; DNA: TGCGCCAGCAGCTTGGGTCCGGCCCAGGGAACCTACGAGCAGTACTTC
D: -; V: TRBV5-1; J: TRBJ1-4; size: -; CDR3: CASSWTENEKLFF; DNA: TGCGCCAGCAGCTGGACAGAAAATGAAAAACTGTTTTTT
D: -; V: TRBV28; J: TRBJ2-1; size: -; CDR3: CASSNYPRTRYNEQFF; DNA: TGTGCCAGCAGTAACTACCCCCGCACAAGGTACAATGAGCAGTTCTTC
D: -; V: TRBV5-4; J: TRBJ1-1; size: -; CDR3: CASSPQTGLNTEAFF; DNA: TGTGCCAGCAGCCCTCAAACAGGGTTGAACACTGAAGCTTTCTTT
D: -; V: TRBV10-3; J: TRBJ1-2; size: once; CDR3: CAISESVEGEANYGYTF; DNA: TGTGCCATCAGTGAGTCTGTCGAGGGGGAAGCTAACTATGGCTACACCTTC
D: -; V: TRBV11-2; J: TRBJ2-3; size: -; CDR3: CASSLDSGTDTQYF; DNA: TGTGCCAGCAGCTTAGATTCCGGGACAGATACGCAGTATTTT
D: TRBD1; V: TRBV25-1; J: TRBJ1-2; size: many; CDR3: CATRDRGIGYTF; DNA: TGTGCCACCCGGGACAGGGGGATCGGCTACACCTTC
D: -; V: TRBV18; J: TRBJ1-1; size: many; CDR3: CASSPDRSEAFF; DNA: TGTGCCAGCTCACCGGACAGAAGTGAAGCTTTCTTT
D: -; V: TRBV27; J: TRBJ1-5; size: -; CDR3: CASSPATLGLNQPQHF; DNA: TGTGCCAGCAGTCCGGCGACACTGGGGCTTAATCAGCCCCAGCATTTT
D: -; V: TRBV7-9; J: TRBJ2-7; size: -; CDR3: CASSLQRTAYEQYF; DNA: TGTGCCAGCAGCCTTCAAAGGACAGCCTACGAGCAGTACTTC
D: TRBD2; V: TRBV5-6; J: TRBJ2-5; size: -; CDR3: CASSPAGTRGETQYF; DNA: TGTGCCAGCAGCCCGGCCGGGACTAGGGGGGAGACCCAGTACTTC
D: -; V: TRBV7-2; J: TRBJ2-1; size: few; CDR3: CASSFYDEQFF; DNA: TGTGCCAGCAGCTTCTACGATGAGCAGTTCTTC
D: TRBD2; V: TRBV7-2; J: TRBJ2-1; size: few; CDR3: CASSMPETSGNEQFF; DNA: TGTGCCAGCAGCATGCCTGAGACTAGCGGGAATGAGCAGTTCTTC
D: -; V: TRBV6-1; J: TRBJ2-1; size: few; CDR3: CASSQGITLRNEQFF; DNA: TGTGCCAGCAGCCAGGGCATTACCCTTCGGAATGAGCAGTTCTTC
D: TRBD2; V: TRBV11-2; J: TRBJ2-5; size: -; CDR3: CASSLLAGGLQETQYF; DNA: TGTGCCAGCAGCTTACTAGCGGGGGGGCTCCAAGAGACCCAGTACTTC
D: TRBD2; V: TRBV7-9; J: TRBJ2-3; size: many; CDR3: CASSFSLAGVMDTQYF; DNA: TGTGCCAGCAGCTTTTCGCTAGCGGGAGTTATGGATACGCAGTATTTT
D: -; V: TRBV19; J: TRBJ2-5; size: -; CDR3: CASSIARVGETQYF; DNA: TGTGCCAGTAGTATTGCTCGGGTAGGGGAGACCCAGTACTTC
D: TRBD1; V: TRBV19; J: TRBJ1-5; size: few; CDR3: CASNRGQRRGPQHF; DNA: TGTGCCAGTAATAGGGGACAGAGACGAGGGCCCCAGCATTTT
D: TRBD1; V: TRBV5-4; J: TRBJ1-1; size: once; CDR3: CASSLEGAMNTEAFF; DNA: TGTGCCAGCAGCTTGGAGGGGGCCATGAACACTGAAGCTTTCTTT
D: -; V: TRBV5-6; J: TRBJ1-4; size: -; CDR3: CASSSQTGPREKLFF; DNA: TGTGCCAGCAGTTCCCAGACAGGCCCGCGGGAAAAACTGTTTTTT
D: -; V: TRBV18; J: TRBJ1-2; size: -; CDR3: CASSPGDKDYGYTF; DNA: TGTGCCAGCTCACCAGGAGACAAGGACTATGGCTACACCTTC
D: TRBD1; V: TRBV25-1; J: TRBJ1-4; size: -; CDR3: CASSDSGQGEEKLFF; DNA: TGTGCCAGCAGTGACTCGGGACAGGGGGAAGAAAAACTGTTTTTT
D: -; V: TRBV7-9; J: TRBJ2-3; size: -; CDR3: CASSPPPRATDTQYF; DNA: TGTGCCAGCAGCCCTCCCCCGAGGGCCACAGATACGCAGTATTTT